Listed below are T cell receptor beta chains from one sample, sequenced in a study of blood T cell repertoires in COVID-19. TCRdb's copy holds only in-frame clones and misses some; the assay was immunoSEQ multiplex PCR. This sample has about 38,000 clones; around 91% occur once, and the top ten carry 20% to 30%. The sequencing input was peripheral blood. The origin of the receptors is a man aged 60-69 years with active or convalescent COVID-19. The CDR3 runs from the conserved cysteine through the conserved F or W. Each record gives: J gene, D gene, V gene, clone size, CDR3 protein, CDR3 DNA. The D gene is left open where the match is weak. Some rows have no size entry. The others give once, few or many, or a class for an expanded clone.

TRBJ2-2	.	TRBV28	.	CASEKNTGELFF	TGTGCCAGCGAGAAAAACACCGGGGAGCTGTTTTTT
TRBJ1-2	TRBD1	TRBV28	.	CASWGSRQGGGYTF	TGTGCCAGCTGGGGGAGTCGGCAGGGGGGTGGCTACACCTTC
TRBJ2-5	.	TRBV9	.	CASSPRVLGETQYF	TGTGCCAGCAGCCCGCGGGTCTTGGGAGAGACCCAGTACTTC
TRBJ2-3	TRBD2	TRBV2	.	CASGPEASGITDTQYF	TGTGCCAGCGGACCGGAGGCTAGCGGAATCACAGATACGCAGTATTTT
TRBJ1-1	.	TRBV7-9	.	CASSLGLRGINTEAFF	TGTGCCAGCAGCTTAGGGCTCCGGGGAATTAACACTGAAGCTTTCTTT
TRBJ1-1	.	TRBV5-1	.	CASSSSFHRETEAFF	TGCGCCAGCAGCTCGTCCTTTCACAGGGAGACTGAAGCTTTCTTT
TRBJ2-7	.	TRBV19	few	CASSIGQGTYEQYF	TGTGCCAGTAGTATTGGGCAGGGTACCTACGAGCAGTACTTC
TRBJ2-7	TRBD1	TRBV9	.	CASSVEQGAYEQYF	TGTGCCAGCAGCGTAGAACAGGGGGCCTACGAGCAGTACTTC
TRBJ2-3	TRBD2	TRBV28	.	CASSLLAGGPTDTQYF	TGTGCCAGCAGTTTACTGGCGGGAGGGCCCACAGATACGCAGTATTTT
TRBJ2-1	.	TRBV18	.	CASSPPNSREQFF	TGTGCCAGCTCACCACCGAACAGCCGTGAGCAGTTCTTC
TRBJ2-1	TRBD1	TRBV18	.	CASSPRQGADLGEQFF	TGTGCCAGCTCACCTCGGCAGGGGGCTGATTTAGGTGAGCAGTTCTTC
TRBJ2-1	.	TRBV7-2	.	CASSLYTVYNEQFF	TGTGCCAGCAGCTTATATACTGTCTACAATGAGCAGTTCTTC
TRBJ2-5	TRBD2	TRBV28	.	CASSSGLAGVTEETQYF	TGTGCCAGCAGCTCGGGACTAGCGGGAGTTACCGAAGAGACCCAGTACTTC
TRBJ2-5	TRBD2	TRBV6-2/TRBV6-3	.	CASSTGLAGGETQYF	TGTGCCAGCAGCACGGGACTAGCGGGAGGGGAGACCCAGTACTTC
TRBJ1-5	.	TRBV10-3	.	CAISESSGWPQHF	TGTGCCATCAGTGAGTCGAGCGGGTGGCCCCAGCATTTT
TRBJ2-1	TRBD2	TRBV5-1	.	CASSSRTSGNEQFF	TGCGCCAGCAGCTCCAGGACTAGCGGGAATGAGCAGTTCTTC
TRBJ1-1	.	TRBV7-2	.	CASSLRRNTEAFF	TGTGCCAGCAGCTTAAGGAGGAACACTGAAGCTTTCTTT
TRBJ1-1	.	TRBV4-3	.	CASSQGWANTEAFF	TGCGCCAGCAGCCAAGGTTGGGCGAACACTGAAGCTTTCTTT
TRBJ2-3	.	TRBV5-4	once	CASSWKSGSTDTQYF	TGTGCCAGCAGCTGGAAAAGCGGAAGCACAGATACGCAGTATTTT
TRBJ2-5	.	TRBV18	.	CASSPMRETQYF	TGTGCCAGCTCACCAATGAGAGAGACCCAGTACTTC
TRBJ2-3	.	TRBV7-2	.	CASSLSGYSTDTQYF	TGTGCCAGCAGCCTTAGCGGATATAGCACAGATACGCAGTATTTT
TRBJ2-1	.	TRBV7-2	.	CASSFSTSSYNEQFF	TGTGCCAGCAGTTTTAGCACGAGCTCCTACAATGAGCAGTTCTTC
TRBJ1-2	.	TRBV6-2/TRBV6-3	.	CASSYSGHPKYGYTF	TGTGCCAGCAGTTACTCTGGACACCCGAAGTATGGCTACACCTTC
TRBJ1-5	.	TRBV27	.	CASTSYIQSKRYSNQPQHF	TGTGCCAGCACCTCCTATATTCAATCGAAGAGGTATAGCAATCAGCCCCAGCATTTT
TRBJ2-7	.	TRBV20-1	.	CSASQTGLFNYEQYF	TGCAGTGCTAGTCAAACAGGGCTCTTCAACTACGAGCAGTACTTC
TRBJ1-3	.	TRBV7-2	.	CASSYDSSSGNTIYF	TGTGCCAGCAGCTATGACAGCAGCTCTGGAAACACCATATATTTT
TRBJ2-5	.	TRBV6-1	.	CASSERTHPEGTQYF	TGTGCCAGCAGTGAACGGACCCATCCCGAGGGGACCCAGTACTTC
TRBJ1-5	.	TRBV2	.	CASSTGQSWAQPQHF	TGTGCCAGCAGTACAGGGCAGAGTTGGGCTCAGCCCCAGCATTTT
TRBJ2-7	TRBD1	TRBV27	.	CASSAPDRDYEQYF	TGTGCCAGCAGTGCCCCGGACAGGGACTACGAGCAGTACTTC
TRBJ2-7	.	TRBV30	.	CAWSVLRRIGF	TGTGCCTGGAGTGTACTACGGAGAATAGGCTTC
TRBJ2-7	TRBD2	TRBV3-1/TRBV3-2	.	CASSQDTSGRAPWWSEQYF	TGTGCCAGCAGCCAGGATACTAGCGGGAGGGCGCCCTGGTGGAGCGAGCAGTACTTC
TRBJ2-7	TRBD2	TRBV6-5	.	CASSKLAGAQYF	TGTGCCAGCAGTAAACTAGCGGGAGCGCAGTACTTC
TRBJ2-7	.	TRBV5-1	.	CASSLGSGYEQYF	TGCGCCAGCAGCTTGGGATCAGGATACGAGCAGTACTTC
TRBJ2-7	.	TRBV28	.	CASSSERGNQAYEQYF	TGTGCCAGCAGTTCGGAAAGGGGGAATCAGGCCTACGAGCAGTACTTC
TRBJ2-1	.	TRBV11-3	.	CASSSGGVYNEQFF	TGTGCCAGCAGCTCCGGCGGGGTGTACAATGAGCAGTTCTTC
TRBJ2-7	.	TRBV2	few	CASSDELAAIEQYF	TGTGCCAGCAGTGATGAGCTAGCAGCGATCGAGCAGTACTTC
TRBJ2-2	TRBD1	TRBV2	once	CASRRDSTGELFF	TGTGCCAGCAGGAGGGACAGCACCGGGGAGCTGTTTTTT
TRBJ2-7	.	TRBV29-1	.	CSVEGQVNEQYF	TGCAGCGTTGAAGGGCAGGTGAACGAGCAGTACTTC
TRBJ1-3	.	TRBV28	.	CASSSAGVGYHLGNTIYF	TGTGCCAGCAGTTCCGCTGGAGTCGGGTACCACCTAGGAAACACCATATATTTT
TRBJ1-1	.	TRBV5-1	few	CASSLEAGRTEAFF	TGCGCCAGCAGCTTGGAGGCGGGTCGCACTGAAGCTTTCTTT
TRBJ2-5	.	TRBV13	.	CASSPGVAQTQYF	TGTGCCAGCAGCCCGGGGGTAGCACAGACCCAGTACTTC
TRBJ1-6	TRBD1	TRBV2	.	CASIPYRGQGSPLHF	TGTGCCAGCATTCCATACAGGGGGCAGGGGTCACCCCTCCACTTT